This entry concerns a single T cell receptor (beta chain). It has no known antigen specificity. Per-nucleotide qualities are absent, and no much larger clonotype sits a single base away. Sample treatment or condition, as interpreted from the label and publication: high-dose cyclophosphamide on days +3 and +4 as single-agent GVHD prophylaxis. PTCy patients received busulfan and fludarabine conditioning, a related or unrelated marrow graft, and cyclophosphamide on days +3 and +4. The PTCy-treated patients were drawn from a prospective, multi-institutional clinical trial. Mononuclear cells from peripheral blood and bone marrow were separated by Ficoll-Hypaque density centrifugation and then cryopreserved. FACS on a FACSAria II was used to sort CD4+ and CD8+ T cells, including the naive and memory subsets. This entry is derived from a study of T cells after posttransplantation cyclophosphamide (dated by TCRdb to 2016 to 2018). As for the study more broadly: T cell repertoire reconstitution was tracked by TRB sequencing after myeloablative bone marrow transplantation in which posttransplantation cyclophosphamide was used as GVHD prophylaxis. In 3 patients, up to about 3 additional blood samples taken between 2 and 5.2 years after transplant also underwent TRB sequencing, as did pretransplant blood from a handful of patients. Blood from all 35 or so PTCy patients who had 1-year posttransplant specimens underwent TRB sequencing. Public TRB sequences were compared against a database of over 3,500 sequences linked to responses to pathogens, tumor antigens, self-antigens and alloantigens. Because TRA and TRB clonality were tightly correlated in 9 or 10 samples, subsequent TCR analyses were focused on TRB only. Samples from a few dozen PTCy-treated patients, along with samples from 16 of their related bone marrow donors, underwent antigen receptor sequencing.

Genomic DNA was the input for TRB sequencing, which was run either with the immunoSEQ assay at survey resolution or with the hsTCRB kit. The published analysis was carried out like this. The immunoSEQ software was used for initial read processing, and the LymphoSeq R package was used for repertoire analyses. For each TRB dataset, clonality was calculated as 1 minus normalized Shannon entropy, and the Gini coefficient was computed as well. Phenotypes of unsorted samples were inferred by mapping TRB sequences from sorted subsets of the recipient or donor onto unsorted samples of the same recipient. This is the immuneACCESS table as TCRdb keeps it, with only in-frame sequences that have V and J called. A part of the clones is gone; compared with another copy, unresolved V genes explain less than half, and the rest is unexplained. D and trimming come from the DNA, and the V and J calls and clone size come from that table. Counted in this sample were about 15,000 clones; roughly 92% of them appeared once. About 0.55% of the sample belongs to the ten largest clones.

Beyond this particular receptor, the publication reports: Across 45 patients, TRB clonality was highly associated with recipient CMV seropositivity and CMV reactivation, and PTCy diversity was similar to diversity in CNI/methotrexate controls. Donor-recipient similarity was low at 1-2 months but increased during the first year, and donor CD8+ memory clones often dominated later blood repertoires. The TRB repertoires of T cells infiltrating skin or the GI tract showed only limited overlap with the TRB repertoires found in blood.

The germline V gene yields SGHDT for CDR1 and YYEEEE for CDR2. V drops 1 base and J drops 7 bases, leaving 8 bases in between. The CDR3, cysteine through phenylalanine, is 12 amino acids long. Only the CDR3 DNA stays, 36 bases, in frame from base 1. The sample here was CD4+ T cells sorted from blood, taken after allogeneic stem cell transplant with posttransplant cyclophosphamide. The sequence was collected from a male patient aged 60-69 years who received an allogeneic stem cell transplant from a related donor and was CMV-positive. Some T cells may have been brought in with the graft after a transplant. The sequence is built from TRBV5-6 and TRBJ1-1; too little of a D gene remains to name it. DNA sequence: TGTGCCAGCAGCTTGAAGGAGGATGAAGCTTTCTTT. Its protein reads: CASSLKEDEAFF.